This section outlines one T cell receptor (beta chain) sequence together with its context. The record originates from a study of human T cells and chemical hapten exposure. Study-level background: Scalp application of diphenylcyclopropenone was performed weekly in patients across the entire roughly 24-week study.

Time point meaning: pre-sensitization, week 0. Treatment meaning: therapeutic diphenylcyclopropenone sensitization with weekly scalp DPC. Alopecia patients, 18 to 70 years old and DPC-suitable, served as donors. In germline, CDR1 is ENHRY, CDR2 SYGVKD. The V gene lost 4 bases and the J gene lost 3 bases, with 9 bases spanning the gap. The CDR3 consists of 13 residues. Study processing details: Per-sample TCR counts ranged from about 20,000 to 690,600, median roughly 87,000. TCRdb recomputed calls from the RACE reads with MiXCR, one row per CDR3 protein. TCRdb, not the authors, supplied the V and J calls. This sample has about 40,000 distinct CDR3 sequences, with 10% to 13% found just once.

This chain connects TRBV10-3 to TRBJ1-1, with a tentative D call TRBD1 (5 bases). The material sequenced was whole blood, taken in connection with sensitization to the hapten diphenylcyclopropenone (DPC). The TCR sequence derives from a man between 25 and 39 years old with alopecia areata. Some clones in this sample may be carry-over from other donors' samples. The CDR3 region is CAISAEGDTEAFF. The CDR3 DNA is TGTGCCATCAGTGCGGAAGGGGACACTGAAGCTTTCTTT.